Reported below is one T cell receptor beta chain. As yet, its antigen is unknown. The sample belongs to a study of cytomegalovirus exposure and HLA in healthy donors. Primers: 60 Vbeta forward and 13 Jbeta reverse. This table comes from immunoSEQ multiplex PCR, and its TCRdb copy is limited to in-frame clones, with some not included. The table has some 210,000 clones, 77% seen once. General study findings and limits: Reportedly, diagnosis of cytomegalovirus status by the classifier showed high specificity and sensitivity. In a later analysis, TCR beta V- and J-gene trimming was associated with a missense DCLRE1C variant.

Specimen: PBMCs. The TCR comes from a woman aged 25 to 39 in good health and CMV-seropositive.

In DNA, the CDR3 is TGTGCCAGTACCGCAGGGCCTGGGACTAATGAAAAACTGTTTTTT. This encodes CASTAGPGTNEKLFF. The chain employs TRBV19 and TRBJ1-4, with D possibly being TRBD1 (5 bases). CDR3 size: 15 residues. V was cut by 7 bases and J by 2 bases, with 14 bases left in between. Looked up from germline, CDR1 is LNHDA and CDR2 is SQIVND (reference sequence).